This TCR beta chain came from a study of T cell responses to AZD1222 COVID-19 vaccine. The table came from immunoSEQ multiplex PCR; TCRdb's copy has only in-frame clones and leaves some out. The sample holds some 170,000 clones, 90% to 95% seen once. CDR3 length: 14 residues. J was trimmed by 3 bases and V by 6 bases; bases with no gene match: 4. Germline loops: CDR1 MNHEY, CDR2 SVGAGI. Sequencing was performed on peripheral blood, taken 28 days after the second AZD1222 dose. The chain employs TRBV6-5 and TRBJ2-7, with 11 bases fitting TRBD1. The receptor was isolated from an adult who received the AZD1222 COVID-19 vaccine. CDR3 protein: CASRSGTGGYEQYF. CDR3 DNA sequence: TGTGCCAGCAGATCCGGGACAGGGGGCTACGAGCAGTACTTC.